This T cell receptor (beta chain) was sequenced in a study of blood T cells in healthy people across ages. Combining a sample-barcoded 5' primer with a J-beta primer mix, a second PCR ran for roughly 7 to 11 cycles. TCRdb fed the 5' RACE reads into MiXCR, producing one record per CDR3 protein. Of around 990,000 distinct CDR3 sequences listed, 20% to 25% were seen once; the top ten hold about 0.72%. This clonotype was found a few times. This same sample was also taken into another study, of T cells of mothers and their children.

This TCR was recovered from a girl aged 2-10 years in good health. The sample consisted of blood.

Written as DNA, the CDR3 is TGTGCCAGCAGCTTAGATTCCGGGACAGGGGGTTACGAGCAGTACTTC. Translated, it gives CASSLDSGTGGYEQYF. This chain connects TRBV11-2 to TRBJ2-7; 11 bases match TRBD1. J lost 4 bases, V lost 0 bases, and 5 bases had no gene match. The CDR3 has 16 amino acids. Germline-derived CDR1 and CDR2 are SGHAT and FQNNGV.